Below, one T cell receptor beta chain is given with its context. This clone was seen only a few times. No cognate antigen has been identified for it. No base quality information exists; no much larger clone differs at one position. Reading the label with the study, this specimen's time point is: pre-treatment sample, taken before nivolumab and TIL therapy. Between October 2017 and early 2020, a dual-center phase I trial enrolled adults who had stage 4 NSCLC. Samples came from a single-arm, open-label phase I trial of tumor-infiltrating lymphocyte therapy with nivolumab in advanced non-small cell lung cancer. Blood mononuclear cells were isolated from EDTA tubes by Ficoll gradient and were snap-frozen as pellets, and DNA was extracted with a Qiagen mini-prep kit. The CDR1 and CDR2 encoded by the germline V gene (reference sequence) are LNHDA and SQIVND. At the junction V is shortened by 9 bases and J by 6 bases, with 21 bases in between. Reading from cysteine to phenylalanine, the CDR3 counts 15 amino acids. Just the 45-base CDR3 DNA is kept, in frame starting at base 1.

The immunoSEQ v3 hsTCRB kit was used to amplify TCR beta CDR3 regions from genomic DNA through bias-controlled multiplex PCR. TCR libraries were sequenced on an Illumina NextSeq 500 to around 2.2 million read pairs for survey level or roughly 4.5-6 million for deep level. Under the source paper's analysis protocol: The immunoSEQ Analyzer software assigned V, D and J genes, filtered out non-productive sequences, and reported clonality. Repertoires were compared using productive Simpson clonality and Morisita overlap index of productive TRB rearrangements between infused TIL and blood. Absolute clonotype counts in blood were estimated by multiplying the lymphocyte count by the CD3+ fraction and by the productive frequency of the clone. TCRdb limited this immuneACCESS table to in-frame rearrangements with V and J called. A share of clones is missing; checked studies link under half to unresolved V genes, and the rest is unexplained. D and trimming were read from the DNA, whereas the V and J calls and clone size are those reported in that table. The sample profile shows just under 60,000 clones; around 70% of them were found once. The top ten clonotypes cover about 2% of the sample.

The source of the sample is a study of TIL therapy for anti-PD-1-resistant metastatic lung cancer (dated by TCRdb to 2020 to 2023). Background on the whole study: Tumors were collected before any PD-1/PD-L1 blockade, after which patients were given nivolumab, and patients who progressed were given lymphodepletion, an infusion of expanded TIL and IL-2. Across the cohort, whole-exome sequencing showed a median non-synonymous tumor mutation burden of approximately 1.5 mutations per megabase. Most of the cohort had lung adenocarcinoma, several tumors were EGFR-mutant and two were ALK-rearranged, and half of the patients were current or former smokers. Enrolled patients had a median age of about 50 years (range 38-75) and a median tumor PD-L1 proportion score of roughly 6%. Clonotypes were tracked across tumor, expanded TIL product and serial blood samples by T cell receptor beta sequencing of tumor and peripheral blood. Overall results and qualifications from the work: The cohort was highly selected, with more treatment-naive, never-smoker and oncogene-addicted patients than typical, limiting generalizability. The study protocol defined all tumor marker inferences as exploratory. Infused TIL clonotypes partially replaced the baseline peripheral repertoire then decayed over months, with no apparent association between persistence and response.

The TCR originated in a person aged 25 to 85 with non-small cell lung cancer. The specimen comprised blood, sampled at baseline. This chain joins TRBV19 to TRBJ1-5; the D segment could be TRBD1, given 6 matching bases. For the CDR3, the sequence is CASGQIQGGSQPQHF. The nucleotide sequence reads TGTGCCAGCGGCCAAATACAGGGAGGGAGTCAGCCCCAGCATTTT.